Below, 26 T cell receptor beta chains from the same sample are listed, as sequenced in a study of blood T cell repertoires in COVID-19. Method: immunoSEQ multiplex PCR; TCRdb's copy keeps in-frame clones and lacks some. This sample has about 180,000 clones, with approximately 84% found just once. The sample comprised peripheral blood. The receptor source for this set is a human donor in a cohort sampled during active COVID-19.

The J gene is TRBJ2-7, the V gene TRBV5-4; 12 nucleotides align to TRBD1. CDR1 and CDR2 (germline): SGHNT, YYREEE (reference sequence). This CDR3 has 14 residues. The V and J ends lost 4 bases and 5 bases, in that order; junction bases with no gene match: 4. The CDR3 sequence is CASSRDRGLDEQYF. The CDR3, as DNA: TGTGCCAGCAGCCGGGACAGGGGGCTGGACGAGCAGTACTTC.

The chain employs TRBV11-2 and TRBJ1-2; the D is unclear. The CDR3 loop spans 12 amino acids. Germline V gene lookup returns CDR1 SGHAT and CDR2 FQNNGV. Trimming removed 0 bases at V and 6 bases at J, with 5 bases between. As DNA, the CDR3 is TGTGCCAGCAGCTTAGATCGGGATGGCTACACCTTC. Protein: CASSLDRDGYTF.

The chain uses TRBV6-5 and TRBJ2-7, with a tentative D call TRBD1 (5 bases). CDR3 length equals 14 residues. CDR1 is MNHEY, CDR2 SVGAGI, per germline. The germline V and J ends were trimmed by 0 bases and 1 base, with 7 bases remaining between them. The CDR3 DNA reads as TGTGCCAGCAGTTACTCGCAGGGATCCTACGAGCAGTACTTC. The encoded protein is CASSYSQGSYEQYF.

This clone was recorded a few times. The V gene is TRBV29-1, the J gene TRBJ2-7; 7 nucleotides agree with TRBD1. The germline V gene has CDR1 SQVTM and CDR2 ANQGSEA. The CDR3 extends over 11 amino acids. V was clipped by 6 bases and J by 7 bases; unmatched bases: 6. CDR3 loop: CSVLDREEQYF. As DNA, the CDR3 is TGCAGCGTGCTCGACAGGGAAGAGCAGTACTTC.

The chain recombines TRBV6-5 with TRBJ2-6, with D possibly TRBD1 on 5 matching bases. V was pared by 7 bases and J by 0 bases, with 10 bases between. In germline, CDR1 is MNHEY, CDR2 SVGAGI. The length of the CDR3 is 15 residues. The CDR3, as DNA: TGTGCCAGCAAGGGGTCCCTCTCTGGGGCCAACGTCCTGACTTTC. This translates into CASKGSLSGANVLTF.

The CDR3 nucleotides are TGTGCCAGCAGCTTGGGGGACAGGGTAAATTCACCCCTCCACTTT. Translated: CASSLGDRVNSPLHF. The chain joins TRBV7-8 to TRBJ1-6; TRBD1 agrees at 9 bases. The CDR3 totals 15 residues. In germline, CDR1 is SGHVS, CDR2 FQNEAQ. The V gene end was trimmed by 3 bases and the J gene end by 7 bases; junction bases not matched to a gene: 4. Full variable domain (remainder filled in from reference TRBV7-8 and TRBJ1-6): GAGVSQSPRYKVAKRGQDVALRCDPISGHVSLFWYQQALGQGPEFLTYFQNEAQLDKSGLPSDRFFAERPEGSVSTLKIQRTQQEDSAVYLCASSLGDRVNSPLHFGNGTRLTVT.

J is TRBJ2-2 and V is TRBV19; 9 bases are a match to TRBD1. The CDR3 has 19 amino acids. Per germline, CDR1 LNHDA and CDR2 SQIVND (reference sequence). With 4 bases clipped from V and 1 base from J, the junction kept 13 bases outside the gene matches. The CDR3 sequence is CASSTFFGRGQGNTGELFF. The CDR3 DNA is TGTGCCAGTAGTACCTTCTTCGGGCGGGGACAGGGGAACACCGGGGAGCTGTTTTTT.

The chain links TRBV5-1 to TRBJ1-1, with a tentative D call TRBD1 (6 bases). The V end was cut by 4 bases, the J end by 0 bases, with 16 bases between. This CDR3 has 16 amino acids. The germline V gene has CDR1 SGHRS and CDR2 YFSETQ. CDR3 region: CASSQEWTAMNTEAFF. CDR3 bases: TGCGCCAGCAGCCAGGAATGGACAGCTATGAACACTGAAGCTTTCTTT.

This chain connects TRBV5-1 to TRBJ2-3, with D perhaps matching TRBD1 (5 bases). The germline V gene has CDR1 SGHRS and CDR2 YFSETQ. V dropped 0 bases and J dropped 0 bases, with 8 bases sitting between them. The length of the CDR3 is 15 residues. The CDR3 region is CASSLVGQSTDTQYF. CDR3 DNA sequence: TGCGCCAGCAGCTTGGTTGGACAAAGCACAGATACGCAGTATTTT.

The genes are TRBV7-6 and TRBJ1-4, with a possible D match to TRBD1 (6 bases). Per the germline V gene, CDR1 is SGHVS and CDR2 is FNYEAQ. This CDR3 has 17 amino acids. V shed 5 bases and J shed 4 bases, with 20 bases lying between them. This CDR3 reads CASSPRGPIALNEKLFF. CDR3 DNA sequence: TGTGCCAGCAGCCCCAGGGGCCCCATAGCCCTTAATGAAAAACTGTTTTTT.

The chain links TRBV19 to TRBJ2-7, with 12 bases matching TRBD2. Germline V gene sequence: CDR1 LNHDA, CDR2 SQIVND (reference sequence). The V segment lost 7 bases and the J segment 0 bases; nucleotides outside the gene matches: 1. This CDR3 comprises 14 residues. Written as DNA, the CDR3 is TGTGCCAGTAAGACTAGCGGGGGCTCCTACGAGCAGTACTTC. Translated, it gives CASKTSGGSYEQYF.

The chain employs TRBV5-6 and TRBJ1-2; D unclear. The CDR3 is 14 amino acids. Germline lookup yields CDR1 SGHDT and CDR2 YYEEEE. V was clipped by 2 bases and J by 8 bases, with 16 bases between them. CDR3 in amino acids: CASSFPAAKLGYTF. The CDR3 DNA sequence: TGTGCCAGCAGCTTCCCGGCTGCAAAACTAGGCTACACCTTC.

For the CDR3, the DNA is TGTGCCAGTAATCCCGGGACAGAACATCATTTTAATTCACCCCTCCACTTT. Translation: CASNPGTEHHFNSPLHF. V is TRBV19 and J is TRBJ1-6; 7 bases fit TRBD1. Trimming at V came to 7 bases and at J to 6 bases, leaving 15 bases not matched to a gene. The CDR3 is made up of 17 amino acids. Germline V gene sequence: CDR1 LNHDA, CDR2 SQIVND (reference sequence).

The rearrangement links TRBV15 to TRBJ2-7; D might be TRBD1 (5 bases). The length of the CDR3 is 15 residues. Trimming removed 0 bases from V and 1 base from J, with 10 bases in between. CDR1 is LNHNV and CDR2 is YYDKDF in the germline V gene (reference sequence). As DNA, the CDR3 is TGTGCCACCAGCAGAGATCGGGCAGGGTCCTACGAGCAGTACTTC. This encodes CATSRDRAGSYEQYF.

This clone occurred once. This chain links TRBV3-1 (or the pseudogene TRBV3-2) with TRBJ1-1, with 10 bases identical to TRBD1. The J segment lost 7 bases and the V segment lost 4 bases, leaving 6 bases of the junction unmatched. Germline loops: CDR1 LGHDT, CDR2 YNNKEL (reference sequence). The CDR3 extends over 14 amino acids. The CDR3 protein is CASSPRRTGGEAFF. Written as DNA, the CDR3 is TGTGCCAGCAGCCCCCGCCGGACAGGGGGTGAAGCTTTCTTT.

The chain is built from TRBV27 and TRBJ1-4; tentatively, D is TRBD1 (5 bases). CDR1 and CDR2 from the germline V gene are MNHEY and SMNVEV (reference sequence). With 6 bases removed from V and 1 base from J, the gap between germline ends came to 12 bases. The length of the CDR3 is 15 residues. The CDR3 reads CASRELGGTNEKLFF. CDR3 DNA sequence: TGTGCCAGCAGAGAGCTGGGGGGAACTAATGAAAAACTGTTTTTT.

V is TRBV9 and J is TRBJ1-1, with D perhaps TRBD1 (5 bases). From germline, CDR1 is SGDLS and CDR2 YYNGEE. V lost 4 bases, J lost 5 bases, and 27 bases lay in between. CDR3 length equals 18 residues. The CDR3 coding sequence is TGTGCCAGCAGCCGGTCAAAAGGCGGGGCGGAGGTGTTTACTGAAGCTTTCTTT. This codes for CASSRSKGGAEVFTEAFF.

The genes are TRBV15 and TRBJ2-1; 10 bases align to TRBD1. V was pared by 4 bases and J by 6 bases, with 9 bases of the junction left unmatched. CDR3 length: 16 residues. Germline CDR1 and CDR2: LNHNV and YYDKDF (reference sequence). The DNA for the CDR3 is TGTGCCACCAGCAAAACAGACAGGGGGCGATCCAATGAGCAGTTCTTC. This gives the protein CATSKTDRGRSNEQFF.

The chain has TRBV5-1 and TRBJ1-4; D is ambiguous. The CDR3 is 15 amino acids. V gave up 0 bases and J gave up 8 bases, with 14 bases separating them. Germline lookup yields CDR1 SGHRS and CDR2 YFSETQ. The CDR3: CASSLAAGTGEKLFF. CDR3 in DNA: TGCGCCAGCAGCTTGGCCGCGGGCACGGGGGAAAAACTGTTTTTT.

As for this clone: The germline gene is not matched at one end of the junction; a read error may be the cause. J is TRBJ2-1 and V is TRBV11-2, with 9 bases aligning to TRBD1. This CDR3 is 15 amino acids long. Germline values: CDR1 SGHAT, CDR2 FQNNGV. Here the CDR3 DNA reads TGTACCAGCAGCGGGCGGACAGGGGCTCGGGGTGAGCAGTTCTTC. Amino acids: CTSSGRTGARGEQFF.

This rearrangement joins TRBV15 to TRBJ1-1, with 7 bases that match TRBD1. V lost 3 bases, J lost 5 bases, and 6 bases stayed unmatched. Looked up from germline, CDR1 is LNHNV and CDR2 is YYDKDF (reference sequence). CDR3 size: 14 residues. The CDR3 coding sequence is TGTGCCACCAGCAGGACAGGGTATTATACTGAAGCTTTCTTT. Protein sequence: CATSRTGYYTEAFF.

The V call is TRBV30, the J call TRBJ1-1; possible D gene TRBD1, 6 bases. CDR3 length: 13 amino acids. The germline CDR1 and CDR2 sequences are GTSNPN and SVGIG (reference sequence). V was shortened by 2 bases and J by 1 base, with 8 bases between the two germline ends. DNA of the CDR3: TGTGCCTGGAGTCTACAGGGGAACACTGAAGCTTTCTTT. The encoded protein is CAWSLQGNTEAFF. The entire variable domain, with the rest obtained from reference TRBV30 and TRBJ1-1, is as follows: SQTIHQWPATLVQPVGSPLSLECTVEGTSNPNLYWYRQAAGRGLQLLFYSVGIGQISSEVPQNLSASRPQDRQFILSSKKLLLSDSGFYLCAWSLQGNTEAFFGQGTRLTVV.

This chain links TRBV7-2 with TRBJ2-1; possible D gene TRBD1, 6 bases. CDR1 is SGHTA and CDR2 is FQGNSA in the germline V gene. This CDR3 is built from 15 residues. Trimming took off 2 bases at V and 0 bases at J, with 8 bases between the two ends. The CDR3 sequence: CASSLQGSSYNEQFF. CDR3 nucleotide sequence: TGTGCCAGCAGCTTACAGGGGAGCTCCTACAATGAGCAGTTCTTC.

V is TRBV23-1 and J is TRBJ1-2, with D hard to call. TRBV23-1 is an ORF; its function is uncertain. V was cut by 2 bases and J by 4 bases, with 11 bases left in between. This CDR3 region has 14 residues. The DNA for the CDR3 is TGCGCCAGCAGTCAAGGCAAGTTCCTCTATGGCTACACCTTC. As protein: CASSQGKFLYGYTF.

The chain combines TRBV19 with TRBJ1-2, with 9 bases matching TRBD1. This CDR3 has 15 residues. V trimming: 5 bases; J trimming: 2 bases; junction bases outside the gene matches: 6. The germline V gene encodes CDR1 LNHDA and CDR2 SQIVND (reference sequence). The CDR3 coding sequence is TGTGCCAGTAGTGAACCGGGACAGGGAAACTATGGCTACACCTTC. Amino acids: CASSEPGQGNYGYTF.

The chain uses TRBV19 and TRBJ2-7, with TRBD2 identical over 8 bases. J was trimmed by 4 bases and V by 5 bases; bases with no gene match: 7. CDR1 is LNHDA and CDR2 is SQIVND in the germline V gene (reference sequence). The CDR3 is 14 residues long. The CDR3 DNA sequence: TGTGCCAGTAGTCTGACTAGCGCATTATACGAGCAGTACTTC. This codes for CASSLTSALYEQYF.